This TCR beta chain was documented in a study of OX40 agonist ivuxolimab in advanced cancers. Germline lookup yields CDR1 SGHRS and CDR2 YFSETQ. The CDR3 is 14 amino acids. Trimming stripped 0 bases from V and 0 bases from J, with 3 bases between. Generated by immunoSEQ multiplex PCR, the TCRdb table keeps only in-frame clones and is missing some. This sample has 35,000 to 45,000 clones; 74% occur once, and the top ten carry less than 20%. This TCR derives from an adult with an advanced solid tumor such as melanoma, head and neck, liver or kidney cancer. The sample consisted of CD4+ or CD8+ T cells sorted from blood, taken in a trial of the OX40 agonist ivuxolimab. The chain employs TRBV5-1 and TRBJ1-4; D unclear. CDR3 coding DNA: TGCGCCAGCAGCTTGGGAACAACTAATGAAAAACTGTTTTTT. It encodes CASSLGTTNEKLFF.